These T cell receptor beta chains were read from a single sample in a study of cytomegalovirus exposure and HLA in healthy donors. Profiled with immunoSEQ multiplex PCR; TCRdb holds only in-frame clones, not every one. This specimen shows 150,000 to 200,000 clones; the ten leading clones hold approximately 0.82%. The sequencing sample was made of PBMCs. These receptors came from a young woman in good health and CMV-seropositive. Each CDR3 is given with its conserved first and last residue. A D gene is named only where the DNA matches it firmly.

v_call	j_call	d_call	cdr3_aa	cdr3_nt
TRBV2	TRBJ2-1	-	CASSEEDLIYNEQFF	TGTGCCAGCAGTGAGGAGGACTTAATTTACAATGAGCAGTTCTTC
TRBV14	TRBJ1-1	TRBD1	CASSQTTGRKTEAFF	TGTGCCAGCAGCCAAACGACAGGGAGAAAAACTGAAGCTTTCTTT
TRBV27	TRBJ2-1	-	CASSFRQDYNEQFF	TGTGCCAGCAGTTTCCGGCAGGATTACAATGAGCAGTTCTTC
TRBV7-2	TRBJ2-7	TRBD1	CASSWDRGLYEQYF	TGTGCCAGCAGCTGGGACAGGGGGCTCTACGAGCAGTACTTC
TRBV19	TRBJ1-2	-	CASSLGAQNYGYTF	TGTGCCAGTAGTTTAGGGGCCCAAAACTATGGCTACACCTTC
TRBV7-9	TRBJ1-5	TRBD1	CASSHGQGQGPQHF	TGTGCCAGCAGCCATGGACAGGGACAGGGGCCCCAGCATTTT
TRBV21-1	TRBJ1-1	-	CASSRGVGTEAFF	TGTGCCAGCAGCAGGGGGGTTGGCACTGAAGCTTTCTTT
TRBV7-2	TRBJ2-7	-	CASSFSRAGSGYEQYF	TGTGCCAGCAGCTTTTCCCGTGCAGGGTCAGGCTACGAGCAGTACTTC
TRBV6-1	TRBJ2-7	TRBD2	CASSEVFGASGRDEQYF	TGTGCCAGCAGTGAAGTGTTCGGGGCTAGCGGGAGGGACGAGCAGTACTTC
TRBV15	TRBJ2-7	-	CATSRELDSYEQYF	TGTGCCACCAGCAGAGAACTAGACTCCTACGAGCAGTACTTC
TRBV19	TRBJ1-1	-	CASRNTEAFF	TGTGCCAGCAGGAACACTGAAGCTTTCTTT
TRBV30	TRBJ2-2	-	CACMDSFTTVGKLFF	TGTGCCTGTATGGACTCCTTCACGACTGTGGGGAAGCTGTTTTTT
TRBV6-6	TRBJ2-5	-	CASSYVSGEETQYF	TGTGCCAGCAGTTACGTTTCAGGCGAAGAGACCCAGTACTTC
TRBV19	TRBJ1-2	TRBD1	CASSPRQGKGYTF	TGTGCCAGTAGTCCCAGACAGGGTAAGGGCTACACCTTC
TRBV25-1	TRBJ2-1	TRBD1	CASSEPGQGHNEQFF	TGTGCCAGCAGTGAGCCGGGACAGGGACACAATGAGCAGTTCTTC
TRBV18	TRBJ2-1	TRBD1	CASSKGTGSYNEQFF	TGTGCCAGCTCAAAAGGGACAGGCTCCTACAATGAGCAGTTCTTC
TRBV2	TRBJ1-5	-	CASSEVTGYSNQPQHF	TGTGCCAGCAGTGAAGTTACAGGCTATAGCAATCAGCCCCAGCATTTT
TRBV29-1	TRBJ2-3	TRBD2	CSGGLAGTHPSTDTQYF	TGCAGCGGGGGACTAGCGGGCACCCATCCTAGCACAGATACGCAGTATTTT
TRBV30	TRBJ2-3	TRBD2	CAWSVLGTSGPDTQYF	TGTGCCTGGAGTGTCTTAGGGACTAGCGGTCCAGATACGCAGTATTTT